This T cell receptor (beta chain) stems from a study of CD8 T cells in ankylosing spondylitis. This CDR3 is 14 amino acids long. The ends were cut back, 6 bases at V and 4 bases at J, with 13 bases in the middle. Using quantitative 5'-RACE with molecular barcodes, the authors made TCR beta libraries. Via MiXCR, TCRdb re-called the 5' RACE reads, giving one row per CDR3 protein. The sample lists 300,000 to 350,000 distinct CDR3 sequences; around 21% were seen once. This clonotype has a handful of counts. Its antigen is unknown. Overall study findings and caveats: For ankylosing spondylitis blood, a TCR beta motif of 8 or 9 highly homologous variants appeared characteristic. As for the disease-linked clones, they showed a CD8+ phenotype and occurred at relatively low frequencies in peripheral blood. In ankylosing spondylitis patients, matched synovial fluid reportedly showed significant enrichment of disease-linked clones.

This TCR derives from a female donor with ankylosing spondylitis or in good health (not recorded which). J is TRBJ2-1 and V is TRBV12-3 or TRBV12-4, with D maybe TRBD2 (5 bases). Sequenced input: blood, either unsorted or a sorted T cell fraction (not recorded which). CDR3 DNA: TGTGCCAGCAGCTACCTCACTAGTTACAATGAGCAGTTCTTC. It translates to CASSYLTSYNEQFF.